The 16 T cell receptor beta chains presented below share a single source sample, sequenced in a study of shared clonotypes between healthy human individuals. Produced via immunoSEQ multiplex PCR; TCRdb's table is partial and in-frame only. The sample yields a few million clones, approximately 95% seen once. The sample taken for sequencing was naive CD4+ T cells from PBMCs. The subset here: CD45RA+ positively selected. The source of these receptors is a man between 18 and 29 years old in good health. Some clones in this sample may be carry-over from other donors' samples.

The chain is built from TRBV7-8 and TRBJ2-2; D remains ambiguous. V was trimmed by 3 bases and J by 8 bases, leaving 4 bases between them. Looked up from germline, CDR1 is SGHVS and CDR2 is FQNEAQ. The CDR3 is 11 amino acids. Here the CDR3 reads CASSFLGELFF. The CDR3, as DNA: TGTGCCAGCAGCTTCCTGGGGGAGCTGTTTTTT.

The rearrangement uses TRBV28 and TRBJ1-1; maybe TRBD1 (5 bases). The V gene lost 8 bases and the J gene lost 12 bases, with 22 bases spanning the gap. The CDR3 consists of 13 residues. In germline, CDR1 is MDHEN, CDR2 SYDVKM. The CDR3 DNA sequence: TGTGCCAGCTTGCGAGGGGCCCCACCAGGGACTTTCTTT. It translates to CASLRGAPPGTFF.

V is TRBV7-8 and J is TRBJ1-5; TRBD1 agrees at 7 bases. The CDR3 covers 16 residues. Trimming at V came to 4 bases and at J to 7 bases, leaving 13 bases not matched to a gene. Germline V gene sequence: CDR1 SGHVS, CDR2 FQNEAQ. CDR3 residues: CASSSSRQGVLQPQHF. The CDR3 DNA is TGTGCCAGCAGCTCATCACGACAGGGTGTTTTACAGCCCCAGCATTTT.

The CDR3 DNA reads TGTGCCAGCAGTCTCTTTCGAGGTAATGGCTACACCTTC. It yields the protein CASSLFRGNGYTF. This chain joins TRBV2 and TRBJ1-2; D not resolved. Germline CDR1 and CDR2: SNHLY and FYNNEI. V was cut by 5 bases and J by 6 bases, with 13 bases left in between. The CDR3 is made up of 13 amino acids.

This chain connects TRBV4-3 to TRBJ1-2; D possibly corresponds to TRBD1 (6 bases). CDR1 and CDR2 from the germline V gene are LGHNA and YSLEER. V dropped 4 bases and J dropped 5 bases, with 14 bases sitting between them. The CDR3 is made up of 14 amino acids. CDR3 bases: TGCGCCAGCAGCCGGGGGCAGGGAACGTATGGCTACACCTTC. As protein: CASSRGQGTYGYTF.

V usage is TRBV2 and J usage is TRBJ2-6; D is uncertain. Trimming took 4 bases from V and 1 from J, leaving 8 bases between them. Per the germline V gene, CDR1 is SNHLY and CDR2 is FYNNEI. The CDR3 has 15 amino acids. The CDR3 DNA reads TGTGCCAGCAGTGTTACCCGGTCTGGGGCCAACGTCCTGACTTTC. Encoded protein: CASSVTRSGANVLTF.

The chain employs TRBV28 and TRBJ2-7, with 9 nucleotides matching TRBD1. J gave up 2 bases and V 6 bases, and 8 bases lay outside the gene matches. Germline CDR1 and CDR2: MDHEN and SYDVKM. This CDR3 region has 15 residues. The CDR3 protein is CASRPGTGKTYEQYF. The DNA for the CDR3 is TGTGCCAGCAGGCCCGGGACAGGGAAAACCTACGAGCAGTACTTC.

This rearrangement joins TRBV5-6 to TRBJ1-6; a weak D match, TRBD1 (5 bases). Germline V lookup: CDR1 SGHDT, CDR2 YYEEEE. Trimming left V 4 bases short and J 12 bases short, with 17 bases between. The CDR3 extends over 14 amino acids. The CDR3 is CASSPRRRGGPLHF. The CDR3 DNA reads as TGTGCCAGCAGCCCCCGCCGGAGGGGAGGACCCCTCCACTTT.

This chain links TRBV19 with TRBJ1-2; D perhaps matches TRBD1 (5 bases). CDR1 is LNHDA and CDR2 is SQIVND in the germline V gene (reference sequence). The CDR3 totals 13 residues. Trimming took off 1 base at V and 4 bases at J, with 7 bases between the two ends. CDR3 protein: CASSIATVYGYTF. CDR3 sequence (DNA): TGTGCCAGTAGTATAGCGACAGTCTATGGCTACACCTTC.

About this clone: Other DNA sequences within the sample encode an identical CDR3. The chain employs TRBV18 and TRBJ2-7; 9 nucleotides match TRBD1. This CDR3 contains 16 residues. Looked up from germline, CDR1 is KGHSH and CDR2 is LQKENI. V lost 2 bases, J lost 2 bases, and 7 bases stayed unmatched. CDR3 bases: TGTGCCAGCTCACCAGGGCCGGGACAGGGCACCTACGAGCAGTACTTC. Residues: CASSPGPGQGTYEQYF.

In DNA form, the CDR3 reads TGTGCCAGCAGACTCCTAATCGGGGAGCTGTTTTTT. It codes for CASRLLIGELFF. The rearrangement links TRBV7-9 to TRBJ2-2; D unresolved. V lost 6 bases and J lost 7, with 9 bases in between. The germline V gene has CDR1 SEHNR and CDR2 FQNEAQ (reference sequence). The CDR3 runs to 12 residues.

The chain uses TRBV6-5 and TRBJ2-1; the match to TRBD2 covers 10 bases. The CDR3 consists of 14 residues. V was clipped by 4 bases and J by 5 bases; unmatched bases: 2. CDR1 MNHEY and CDR2 SVGAGI come from the germline V gene. The CDR3 loop is CASSSSGSHNEQFF. The CDR3 DNA is TGTGCCAGCAGTTCTAGCGGGAGCCACAATGAGCAGTTCTTC.

The J gene is TRBJ1-1, the V gene TRBV27; TRBD1 agrees at 7 bases. Germline values: CDR1 MNHEY, CDR2 SMNVEV (reference sequence). V lost 5 bases and J lost 9; bases outside the gene matches: 9. This CDR3 has 13 amino acids. CDR3 DNA: TGTGCCAGCAGTACACGACAGGGCCCTCAAGCTTTCTTT. Protein product: CASSTRQGPQAFF.

This chain joins TRBV2 and TRBJ2-1; 10 positions match TRBD2. V was pared by 7 bases and J by 5 bases, with 5 bases of the junction left unmatched. The CDR3 runs 14 residues. CDR1 SNHLY and CDR2 FYNNEI come from the germline V gene. The DNA of the CDR3 is TGTGCCAGCATCCCAGGACTAGCGGACAATGAGCAGTTCTTC. This gives the protein CASIPGLADNEQFF.

The chain couples TRBV5-5 to TRBJ2-5, with a possible D match to TRBD2 (6 bases). Trimming left V 1 base short and J 5 bases short, with 12 bases between. Germline values: CDR1 SGHKS, CDR2 YYEKEE (reference sequence). The CDR3 loop spans 14 amino acids. DNA of the CDR3: TGTGCCAGCAGCTTGCCCGGGACTGGGGAGACCCAGTACTTC. It translates to CASSLPGTGETQYF.

This rearrangement joins TRBV7-2 to TRBJ1-5; TRBD1 matches 8 bases. Germline trimming cut 3 bases from V and 6 bases from J; bases unmatched to any gene: 4. The CDR3 has 14 amino acids. Germline V gene lookup returns CDR1 SGHTA and CDR2 FQGNSA. The CDR3 loop reads CASSLARGLQPQHF. The CDR3 region has the DNA TGTGCCAGCAGCTTGGCCAGGGGGCTTCAGCCCCAGCATTTT.